The source of this TCR beta chain is a study of cytomegalovirus exposure and HLA in healthy donors. Study as a whole: Approximately 85 million unique TCRs from HLA-typed donors were held in an early release of data.

The PCR employed 60 Vbeta primers together with 13 Jbeta primers. The assay was immunoSEQ multiplex PCR, and TCRdb's table has in-frame clones only and misses some. Of 95,000 to 110,000 clones listed, roughly 85% are singletons. Whole-study findings and limits: A later analysis linked a missense DCLRE1C variant to TCR beta V- and J-gene trimming. CMV antigen specificity was confirmed in vitro for a few CMV-associated chains. Previously analyzed data showed that most TCR beta V segments were productive at a frequency of about 87% or about 30%.

The CDR3 contains 13 residues. Trimming took off 2 bases at V and 8 bases at J, with 12 bases between the two ends. The germline V gene has CDR1 WSHSY and CDR2 SAAADI. This clone has only a few counts. Its specificity is not known. The chain recombines TRBV10-2 with TRBJ1-2; D not resolved. The sequence came from a man in his 60s in good health and CMV-seropositive. The sample consisted of PBMCs. The CDR3 region is CASSEGPSAGYTF. The CDR3 nucleotides are TGCGCCAGCAGTGAGGGGCCCTCAGCCGGCTACACCTTC.